Presented here are 10 T cell receptor beta chains from one specimen sequenced in a study of OX40 agonist ivuxolimab in advanced cancers. Profiling relied on immunoSEQ multiplex PCR, and the TCRdb table lists in-frame clones only, not all of them. Of roughly 20,000 clones in the sample, roughly 88% were seen once. The sequencing used CD4+ or CD8+ T cells sorted from blood, collected in a trial of the OX40 agonist ivuxolimab. The receptors shown here come from an adult with an advanced solid tumor such as melanoma, head and neck, liver or kidney cancer.

This chain joins TRBV6-4 and TRBJ1-2; TRBD1 aligns across 10 bases. The CDR3 length is 13 residues. The ends lost 5 bases at V and 8 bases at J; junction bases unmatched: 5. The germline CDR1 and CDR2 sequences are MRHNA and SNTAGT. The CDR3 coding sequence is TGTGCCAGCAGTACAGGACAGGGGGACGGCTACACCTTC. The encoded protein is CASSTGQGDGYTF.

A remark on this clone: Additional DNA sequences in this sample encode the identical CDR3. V gene TRBV30 combines with J gene TRBJ1-2; 7 nucleotides align to TRBD1. The CDR3 totals 11 residues. In germline, CDR1 is GTSNPN, CDR2 SVGIG (reference sequence). The CDR3 spells CALEGAGGYTF. The CDR3 DNA reads TGTGCTTTGGAGGGGGCTGGGGGCTACACCTTC.

The V gene is TRBV5-5, the J gene TRBJ2-7; 8 bases agree with TRBD2. The CDR3 has 16 amino acids. V gave up 0 bases and J gave up 2 bases; unmatched junction bases: 7. In germline, CDR1 is SGHKS, CDR2 YYEKEE (reference sequence). The CDR3 nucleotides read TGTGCCAGCAGCTTGGAGGGTAGCGGGGTCCCCTACGAGCAGTACTTC. Protein product: CASSLEGSGVPYEQYF. Combining the CDR3 with reference TRBV5-5 and TRBJ2-7 gives the whole variable domain DAGVTQSPTHLIKTRGQQVTLRCSPISGHKSVSWYQQVLGQGPQFIFQYYEKEERGRGNFPDRFSARQFPNYSSELNVNALLLGDSALYLCASSLEGSGVPYEQYFGPGTRLTVT.

The rearrangement links TRBV19 to TRBJ2-1, with 9 bases that match TRBD1. The germline CDR1 and CDR2 sequences are LNHDA and SQIVND (reference sequence). V lost 9 bases to trimming and J lost 5 bases; unmatched junction nucleotides: 5. CDR3 length: 13 residues. The CDR3: CASTGQGNNEQFF. DNA of the CDR3: TGTGCCAGCACGGGACAGGGAAACAATGAGCAGTTCTTC.

This clone was counted once. The chain carries TRBV7-9 and TRBJ2-7; D ambiguous. CDR3 size: 12 residues. Looked up from germline, CDR1 is SEHNR and CDR2 is FQNEAQ (reference sequence). Trimming removed 0 bases from V and 4 bases from J, with 4 bases in between. The CDR3 region is CASSLALYEQYF. The CDR3, as DNA: TGTGCCAGCAGCTTAGCGTTATACGAGCAGTACTTC. The full variable domain, completed using reference TRBV7-9 and TRBJ2-7, is DTGVSQNPRHKITKRGQNVTFRCDPISEHNRLYWYRQTLGQGPEFLTYFQNEAQLEKSRLLSDRFSAERPKGSFSTLEIQRTEQGDSAMYLCASSLALYEQYFGPGTRLTVT.

The gene calls are TRBV29-1 and TRBJ1-4, with 9 nucleotides matching TRBD1. Per the germline V gene, CDR1 is SQVTM and CDR2 is ANQGSEA. V shed 7 bases, J shed 7 bases, and the junction held 7 bases outside the gene matches. CDR3 length: 13 residues. The DNA for the CDR3 is TGCAGCGCATGGACAGGGGAAGTTGAAAAACTGTTTTTT. Protein product: CSAWTGEVEKLFF.

This chain joins TRBV19 and TRBJ1-1; 7 positions agree with TRBD1. This CDR3 comprises 11 residues. Germline V gene lookup returns CDR1 LNHDA and CDR2 SQIVND (reference sequence). V shed 8 bases, J shed 5 bases, and the junction held 2 bases outside the gene matches. CDR3 nucleotide sequence: TGTGCCAGTCACAGGGGTACTGAAGCTTTCTTT. It translates to CASHRGTEAFF.

This clone was observed a handful of times. The genes are TRBV4-1 and TRBJ1-1; D is perhaps TRBD1 (5 bases). The CDR3 has 11 residues. CDR1 and CDR2 (germline): MGHRA, YSYEKL. V lost 3 bases and J lost 7, with 6 bases in between. As DNA, the CDR3 is TGCGCCAGCAGCCAGGGGGGTGAAGCTTTCTTT. Amino acid sequence: CASSQGGEAFF.

The rearrangement links TRBV19 to TRBJ1-5; 7 bases fit TRBD1. This CDR3 spans 17 amino acids. Per germline, CDR1 LNHDA and CDR2 SQIVND (reference sequence). Trimming cost V 1 base and J 3 bases; bases outside gene matches: 9. CDR3 protein: CASSIALTGANNQPQHF. The CDR3 nucleotides are TGTGCCAGTAGTATAGCCCTCACAGGGGCGAACAATCAGCCCCAGCATTTT. Based on the CDR3 plus reference TRBV19 and TRBJ1-5, the full variable domain is DGGITQSPKYLFRKEGQNVTLSCEQNLNHDAMYWYRQDPGQGLRLIYYSQIVNDFQKGDIAEGYSVSREKKESFPLTVTSAQKNPTAFYLCASSIALTGANNQPQHFGDGTRLSIL.

This clone appeared a single time. This rearrangement joins TRBV4-1 to TRBJ2-3; 7 bases fit TRBD2. This CDR3 region has 17 residues. With 0 bases clipped from V and 2 bases from J, the junction kept 8 bases outside the gene matches. CDR1 is MGHRA, CDR2 YSYEKL, per germline. This CDR3 reads CASSQEGAGVATDTQYF. For the CDR3, the DNA is TGCGCCAGCAGCCAAGAGGGCGCGGGAGTTGCCACAGATACGCAGTATTTT.